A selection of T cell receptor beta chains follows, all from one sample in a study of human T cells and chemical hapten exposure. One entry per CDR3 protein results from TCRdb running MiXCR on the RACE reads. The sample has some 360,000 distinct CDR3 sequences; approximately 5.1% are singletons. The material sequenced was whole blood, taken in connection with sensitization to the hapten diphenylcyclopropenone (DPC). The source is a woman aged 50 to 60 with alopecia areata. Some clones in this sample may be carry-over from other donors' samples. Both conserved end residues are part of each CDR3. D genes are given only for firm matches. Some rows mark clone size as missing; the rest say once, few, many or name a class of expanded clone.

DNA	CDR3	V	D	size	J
TGTGCCAGCAGCCCCGGGGTCCTAAACACTGAAGCTTTCTTT	CASSPGVLNTEAFF	TRBV7-3	.	.	TRBJ1-1
TGCAGCGTTGGTGAAGCTTTCTTT	CSVGEAFF	TRBV29-1	.	many	TRBJ1-1
TGTGCCAGCATCAAAGCGGGGATCCCACACGAGCAGTACTTC	CASIKAGIPHEQYF	TRBV6-2/TRBV6-3	TRBD2	.	TRBJ2-7
TGTGCCAGCAGTCCGCCGGGACTAGCGCGGCATGAGCAGTTCTTC	CASSPPGLARHEQFF	TRBV12-3/TRBV12-4	TRBD2	many	TRBJ2-1
TGTGCCAGCAGTGAAGAAGTAGCGGGGGGCCCATACAATGAGCAGTTCTTC	CASSEEVAGGPYNEQFF	TRBV6-1	TRBD2	few	TRBJ2-1
TGTGCCAGCCAACGGGAGGGAAACACTGAAGCTTTCTTT	CASQREGNTEAFF	TRBV6-1	.	many	TRBJ1-1
TGTGCCAGCAGTTTAGGACAGATCCACACTGAAGCTTTCTTT	CASSLGQIHTEAFF	TRBV12-3/TRBV12-4	.	many	TRBJ1-1
TGCGCCAGCAGCCAAGAGACAAGGGGTAATTCACCCCTCCACTTT	CASSQETRGNSPLHF	TRBV4-3	.	few	TRBJ1-6
TGTGCCACCAGTGGAGGGACGGGGGGGAGCACAGATACGCAGTATTTT	CATSGGTGGSTDTQYF	TRBV24-1	TRBD2	.	TRBJ2-3
TGTGCCAGCAGTCCGTCAGGTTTTCAGCCCCAGCATTTT	CASSPSGFQPQHF	TRBV6-2/TRBV6-3	.	many	TRBJ1-5
TGCAGCGTTGTGGAGGTTGGTGAGCAGTTCTTC	CSVVEVGEQFF	TRBV29-1	.	few	TRBJ2-1
TGTGCCAGCAGCCCGGACGGCTGGGAAAAACTGTTTTTT	CASSPDGWEKLFF	TRBV7-9	.	many	TRBJ1-4
TGTGCCAGCAGCTCCCGACAGGGATCAAATGAAAAACTGTTTTTT	CASSSRQGSNEKLFF	TRBV7-9	TRBD1	.	TRBJ1-4
TGTGCCAGCAGTTTCCGGGTGGGACATCAGCCCCAGCATTTT	CASSFRVGHQPQHF	TRBV28	.	few	TRBJ1-5
TGCGCCAGCAGCTTGGAGGGACAGGGCTATGGCTACACCTTC	CASSLEGQGYGYTF	TRBV5-1	TRBD1	many	TRBJ1-2
TGTGCCGTTGGAGCGTCCCAAGAGACCCAGTACTTC	CAVGASQETQYF	TRBV12-5	.	.	TRBJ2-5
TGTGCCAGCAGTTTGCTAGCGGATGAGCAGTTCTTC	CASSLLADEQFF	TRBV6-2/TRBV6-3	TRBD2	many	TRBJ2-1
TGTGCCAGCAGTCTTTGGACAGGGGGCGCATACACTGAAGCTTTCTTT	CASSLWTGGAYTEAFF	TRBV6-6	TRBD1	.	TRBJ1-1
TGTGCCTGGAGTGTAGGAAGTAGCACAGATACGCAGTATTTT	CAWSVGSSTDTQYF	TRBV30	.	.	TRBJ2-3
TGTGCCAGCAGTTTGACCGACGGCCCCCAGTACTTC	CASSLTDGPQYF	TRBV28	.	many	TRBJ2-5
TGTGCCAGCAGTCGACGCCCGTTCGGGACAGGGGAATACAATGAGCAGTTCTTC	CASSRRPFGTGEYNEQFF	TRBV5-4	TRBD1	.	TRBJ2-1
TGTGCCAGTGGCCCGGGACAGGATCTAGCGGGTCTCTCCTACAATGAGCAGTTCTTC	CASGPGQDLAGLSYNEQFF	TRBV28	.	.	TRBJ2-1
TGTGCCAGCAGCCGGGAGGCTGAAGCTTTCTTT	CASSREAEAFF	TRBV7-9	.	many	TRBJ1-1
TGTGCCTGGAGTGCTGGTACTACCGCCGGGCAGCCCCAGCATTTT	CAWSAGTTAGQPQHF	TRBV30	.	.	TRBJ1-5
TGTGCCAGCAGTTACGCAGGAATAGGTGGCTACACCTTC	CASSYAGIGGYTF	TRBV6-5	.	many	TRBJ1-2
TGTGCCATCAGTGTCGAGGGAAACACCATATATTTT	CAISVEGNTIYF	TRBV10-3	.	many	TRBJ1-3
TGTGCCAGCTCTCTCGGGCAGGTAGGGTCCACTGAAGCTTTCTTT	CASSLGQVGSTEAFF	TRBV12-3/TRBV12-4	.	few	TRBJ1-1
TGTGCCAGCAGTTTCCGGGACAGGGAGACTGAAGCTTTCTTT	CASSFRDRETEAFF	TRBV5-6	TRBD1	few	TRBJ1-1
TGTGCCAGCAGCTTAGCCCCAAGGGGGGCTGGGAACACTGAAGCTTTCTTT	CASSLAPRGAGNTEAFF	TRBV7-6	.	few	TRBJ1-1
TGTGCCAGCACAGGTCGCTCCTATAATTCACCCCTCCACTTT	CASTGRSYNSPLHF	TRBV6-1	.	many	TRBJ1-6
TGTGCCAGCAGCGGACTTGAAGGGGGCCATTATTCCTACGAGCAGTACTTC	CASSGLEGGHYSYEQYF	TRBV9	TRBD1	.	TRBJ2-7
TGTGCCAGCAGAGCGGACAGGGCGAACACTGAAGCTTTCTTT	CASRADRANTEAFF	TRBV27	TRBD1	.	TRBJ1-1
TGCGCCAGCAGCGTCCGGGACAGGCGCACAGATACGCAGTATTTT	CASSVRDRRTDTQYF	TRBV5-1	TRBD1	many	TRBJ2-3
TGTGTCGAAGACAGGTCCCCTTACAATGAGCAGTTCTTC	CVEDRSPYNEQFF	TRBV11-2	.	many	TRBJ2-1
TGCAGCGTTGTGGGTGGACAGTCAAACACCGGGGAGCTGTTTTTT	CSVVGGQSNTGELFF	TRBV29-1	.	.	TRBJ2-2
TGTGCCAGCAGTTACTCTGGCAGTCTTGAAGCTTTCTTT	CASSYSGSLEAFF	TRBV6-2/TRBV6-3	.	many	TRBJ1-1
TGTGCCAGCAGCTTAGGACGGGGGACCCTAAGTTACGAGCAGTACTTC	CASSLGRGTLSYEQYF	TRBV7-9	.	.	TRBJ2-7
TGTGCCAGCAGCTTTTGGGTGGGGGACCAAGTGGGTAATGAGCAGTTCTTC	CASSFWVGDQVGNEQFF	TRBV7-8	.	many	TRBJ2-1
TGCAGTGCCGGGGCAGGGGCGCGAGGCATTCAGTACTTC	CSAGAGARGIQYF	TRBV20-1	.	.	TRBJ2-4
TGTGCCAGCAGTCCCCCCGAAATCTCCTACAATGAGCAGTTCTTC	CASSPPEISYNEQFF	TRBV27	.	few	TRBJ2-1
TGTGCCATCAGTGAGTTAAAGGGGGCATACGACGAGCAGTACTTC	CAISELKGAYDEQYF	TRBV10-3	TRBD1	many	TRBJ2-7